This T cell receptor (beta chain) originates from a study of blood T cell repertoires in COVID-19. Study summary: Acute and convalescent COVID-19 samples came from the United States, Italy and Spain. T cells, B-cell-depleted T cells, or PBMCs supplied cDNA or gDNA.

This clone came up a few times. As processed by the authors: From reference gene primer amplification, estimates of nucleated cell counts were derived. The data were produced by immunoSEQ multiplex PCR, yet TCRdb's version contains in-frame clones alone and is incomplete. V, J and clone size derive from that table, while D and trimming were established from the DNA sequence. The profile shows more than 200,000 clones, around four fifths of them singletons. There are 16 residues in the CDR3. Germline CDR1 is SGHVS and CDR2 is FNYEAQ. Trimming removed 1 base from V and 8 bases from J, with 18 bases in between.

The chain links TRBV7-6 to TRBJ2-1; maybe TRBD2 (7 bases). Sample: peripheral blood. The clonotype was recovered from a man between 60 and 75 years old with acute or convalescent COVID-19. CDR3 coding DNA: TGTGCCAGCAGCTTAGGTTGGGGGGGCCGAAGTCATGAGCAGTTCTTC. Residues: CASSLGWGGRSHEQFF.